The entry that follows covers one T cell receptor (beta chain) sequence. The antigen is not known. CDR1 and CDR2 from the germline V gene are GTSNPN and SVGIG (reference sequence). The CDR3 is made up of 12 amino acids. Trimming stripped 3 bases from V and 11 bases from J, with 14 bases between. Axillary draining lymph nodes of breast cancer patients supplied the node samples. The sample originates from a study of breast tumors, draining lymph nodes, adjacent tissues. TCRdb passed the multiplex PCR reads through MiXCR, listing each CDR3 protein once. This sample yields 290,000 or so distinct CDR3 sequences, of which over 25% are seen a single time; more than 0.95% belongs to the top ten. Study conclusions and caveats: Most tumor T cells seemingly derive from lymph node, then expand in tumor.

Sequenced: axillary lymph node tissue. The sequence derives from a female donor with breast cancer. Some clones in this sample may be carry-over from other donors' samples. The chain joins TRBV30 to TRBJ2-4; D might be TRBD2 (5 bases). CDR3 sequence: CAWRRALGFQYF. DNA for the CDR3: TGTGCCTGGAGGAGGGCGTTGGGATTTCAGTACTTC.